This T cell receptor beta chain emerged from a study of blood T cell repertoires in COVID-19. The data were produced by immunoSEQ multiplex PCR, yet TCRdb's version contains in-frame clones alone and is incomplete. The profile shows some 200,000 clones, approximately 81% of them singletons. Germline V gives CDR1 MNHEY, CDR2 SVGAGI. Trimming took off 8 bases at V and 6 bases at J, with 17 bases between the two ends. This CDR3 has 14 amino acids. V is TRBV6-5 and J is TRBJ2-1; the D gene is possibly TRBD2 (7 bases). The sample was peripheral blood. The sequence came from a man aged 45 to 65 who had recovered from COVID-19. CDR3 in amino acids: CASRFGGRINEQFF. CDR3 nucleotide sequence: TGTGCCAGCCGGTTCGGGGGGCGCATCAATGAGCAGTTCTTC.